This TCR beta chain was found in a study of cytomegalovirus exposure and HLA in healthy donors (dated by TCRdb to about 2017). In terms of the full investigation: In an earlier analysis of under 600 of the donors, 276 Gb of sequence data and some 120 million unique TCR beta sequences from about 179 million T cells were reported. To decide whether each TCR beta V gene segment behaved as functional or pseudogenic, an earlier analysis of some 600 of the donors relied on high-throughput TCR beta sequencing. Among some 400 genotyped donors of the cohort, an average of roughly 230,000 unique TCR beta nucleotide sequences was sequenced per donor, of which about 18% were non-productive. The genetic ancestry cluster associated with self-reported Caucasian donors included 81% of the roughly 410 genotyped donors. In a later genetic analysis, genome-wide SNP genotypes for about 55% of the roughly 670 donors were used, and that subset was treated as a discovery cohort. Every discovery cohort repertoire had been produced on one sequencing platform. In a later analysis, previously published TCR beta repertoires from about 670 donors were re-analyzed and high-resolution HLA genotyping was added so that TCR occurrence patterns could be studied. To predict cytomegalovirus infection status, the study brought together high-throughput TCR immunosequencing, statistical association of individual TCRs with disease status, and machine learning. Roughly 5 DR-DQ haplotypes were handled as single units for association and clustering, since linkage in the cohort was strong. The study aimed to test whether signatures of past pathogen exposure could be identified by cataloging public T cell receptors. An early release covering roughly 600 HLA-typed donors comprised approximately 290 gigabases of sequencing data and about 90 million unique TCR sequences. In addition to the first cohort of approximately 670 subjects, a separate validation cohort of approximately 110 different subjects was used. The later analysis used no new phenotypic data to find candidate immune exposures, relying instead on TCR beta sequences and their occurrence across donors. The number of donors typed differed by locus, with 629-630 for A, B, C, DRB1 and DQB1, approximately 500 for DQA1, 600 to 610 for DPA1, and approximately 470 for DPB1. Alongside the repertoire data, information on donor age, sex, ethnicity and CMV serostatus was compiled. HLA typing covered class I and class II loci at four-digit resolution. The T cell repertoires of several hundred subjects were profiled by immunosequencing and related to cytomegalovirus serostatus.

Inclusive of the bounding cysteine and phenylalanine, the CDR3 is 19 residues long. Kept here is only the CDR3 DNA, which spans 57 bases and is read in frame from base 1. V loses 10 bases, J loses 3 bases, and the germline ends lie 34 bases apart. The protocol used for the library was the immunoSEQ multiplex PCR assay. A mixture of 60 forward primers for TCR Vbeta segments and 13 reverse primers for TCR Jbeta segments was used in the multiplex PCR. The CDR3 region of rearranged TCR beta genes was amplified from genomic DNA with a multiplex PCR assay. Amplified TCR beta libraries were sequenced as 87-base-pair reads on the Illumina HiSeq System. Per the authors' processing: In a later analysis, tens of millions of unique TCR beta chains were counted across the 500 to 700 repertoires, and roughly 11 million of these chains were shared by at least two donors. Raw reads were error-corrected and collapsed into unique sequences by a nearest-neighbor algorithm in which closely related sequences were merged to remove PCR and sequencing errors. CDR3 sequences were aligned to IMGT reference sequences to assign V, D and J gene segments. For a sequence to be retained, a match of at least six nucleotides was required to both a V gene segment and a J gene segment. Rearrangements were classified as productive when the CDR3 lacked stop codons and remained in frame with V and J, and all other rearrangements were classified as non-productive. CDR3 was defined by IMGT convention, running from the second conserved V-encoded cysteine to the conserved J-encoded phenylalanine. Sequences without an unambiguous match to a single V gene segment were excluded from the earlier analysis of over 500 of the donors. An earlier analysis of a few hundred of the donors classified V segments as functional when productive rearrangements were above 56.7% and as segregating when the standard deviation between donors was above 5%. A statistical classification framework was built for diagnosing cytomegalovirus status from the catalog of TCR beta chain sequences. V and J gene assignment, in a later analysis, came from comparing TCR nucleotide sequences with IMGT/GENE-DB human TR gene sequences. A later analysis assigned CDR3 sequences and most-parsimonious VDJ recombination scenarios with the TCRdist pipeline. In a later analysis, each TCR beta chain was defined by its CDR3 amino acid sequence together with its V-gene family, and reads without a unique V-gene family were excluded. As a way to deal with suspected cross-contamination and a sequencing artifact, a later analysis dropped hundreds of nucleotide sequences that were highly shared and had low generation probability. A later analysis calculated a clonal expansion index for each public chain from normalized within-repertoire ranks of inferred template counts. A later analysis computed generation probabilities with a VDJ recombination model fitted to out-of-frame rearrangements, and checked the results against IGoR. A later analysis scored TCR-TCR, TCR-HLA and TCR-CMV co-occurrence with hypergeometric tests, applying a repertoire-size bias correction to TCR pairs. False discovery rates were estimated in a later analysis by permuting HLA or CMV assignments 20 times. A later analysis grouped co-occurring TCRs with DBSCAN, adding TCRdist sequence similarity when clustering within HLA-allele-positive subsets. Repertoires with fewer than 30,000 or more than 120,000 public chains, plus five repertoires with anomalous nucleotide sharing, were excluded from co-occurrence clustering. TCRdb took over this immuneACCESS table, retaining in-frame rearrangements with V and J assigned. Such tables are incomplete; in checked studies, under half of the missing clones stem from an unresolved V gene, and the remainder is unexplained. V, J and clone size are those of that table, while D and trimming were read from the DNA. The sample table contains 20,000 to 30,000 clones; only one count was recorded for roughly 68% of them. Roughly 4.5% of the sample goes to the ten largest clones.

Overall results and qualifications from the work: A further reported finding was that TCR beta sequences accurately predicted the HLA-A and HLA-B alleles for most subjects in the first cohort. The only immune exposure information available for the cohort was CMV serostatus. Across donors, most TCR sequences were observed very rarely, whereas some public TCRs were present in many individuals. An earlier analysis of 450 to 750 of the donors showed that most TCR beta V segments appeared in productive rearrangements either about 90% or about 30% of the time, which broadly matched IMGT annotations. Assigning TCR associations to individual alleles was difficult when HLA alleles, especially DR and DQ, strongly co-occurred. Sequencing depth was assumed to be roughly uniform across donors in the presence/absence analyses, though that assumption may not hold. According to a later analysis, most CMV-associated TCR beta chains appeared to be HLA-restricted, and the HLA associations seemed to be driven largely by CMV exposure. The classifier was reported to diagnose cytomegalovirus status with high specificity and sensitivity in both the original and validation cohorts. This cohort had only TCR beta chains sequenced, and the lack of alpha or paired-chain data limited which features could be detected. Because the 87-base-pair reads could not distinguish some IMGT-functional V segments, including TRBV6-2 and TRBV6-3, those segments were excluded. Because some donors lacked HLA typing at each locus, the association tests relied only on the typed subset. Compared with the roughly 670-donor mean, donors in an Asian-associated ancestry cluster had fewer N-insertions in productive TCRs, according to a later genetic analysis. Correlated functional status among segregating V segments might reflect linkage disequilibrium, but an unknown experimental factor could not be ruled out. A cluster of highly shared sequence variants was judged likely to be a technical artifact of the sequencing pipeline. A total of 164 TCR beta chains were listed by the study as associated with cytomegalovirus. A later analysis found that TCR association rates varied across HLA loci, with DRB1 alleles showing the most associated TCRs and HLA-C alleles the fewest. According to a later analysis, parvovirus B19, influenza, CMV and Epstein-Barr virus appeared linked to several top co-occurrence clusters. Compared with equally common non-associated chains, HLA-associated TCR beta chains in a later analysis were more clonally expanded and had lower generation probabilities. An association between a missense DCLRE1C variant and V-gene and J-gene trimming of TCR beta chains was found in a later genetic analysis and replicated in an independent cohort. In vitro tests confirmed that a few of the cytomegalovirus-associated TCR beta chains recognize cytomegalovirus antigens. Specific HLA alleles were associated with more than 15,000 TCR beta sequences at a false discovery rate of 0.05 in a later analysis. The authors suggested that the approach could potentially be extended to other disease states and immunological phenotypes. The earlier analysis of about 600 of the donors excluded 15 to 20 rarely observed V segments, including chromosome 9 orphons, because counts were too low.

In total, about 650 healthy bone marrow donors made up the cohort. All cohort members were sampled while nominally healthy, although unrecorded immune exposures were likely present. The donor was CMV seronegative and belonged to the group of approximately 320 seronegative cohort members. A peripheral blood sample was collected from each donor, and TCR beta sequencing was performed on peripheral blood mononuclear cells. Genomic DNA extraction from the blood cell samples was performed with the Qiagen DNeasy Blood Extraction Kit. Comment on this clone: Its antigen is still unknown. The sample holds no much larger clone one base away, and base qualities are not on file.

The sequence derives from a woman aged 50 to 60 in good health and CMV-seronegative. The V and J segments used are TRBV6-7 and TRBJ2-7; TRBD1 is a weak D gene call, 6 bases matching. TRBV6-7 is known as an ORF, though its function is uncertain. Sequencing was done on a sample of PBMCs. CDR3 reads: CATPRGPDPEWGRNYEQYF. The DNA sequence reads TGTGCCACCCCCCGGGGCCCTGATCCAGAATGGGGGCGAAACTACGAGCAGTACTTC.